Below, 8 T cell receptor beta chains from the same sample are listed, as sequenced in a study of human T cells and chemical hapten exposure. Indicated time point: patch test 1, 2 weeks after DPC sensitization. Treatment given: therapeutic diphenylcyclopropenone sensitization with weekly scalp DPC. MiXCR, applied by TCRdb to the RACE reads, yields one record per CDR3 protein. Of 71,000 or so distinct CDR3 sequences in the sample, around 9.5% are singletons; the top ten hold roughly 3.3%. The sequencing used whole blood, collected in connection with sensitization to the hapten diphenylcyclopropenone (DPC). These receptors were obtained from a woman aged 40 to 50 with alopecia areata. Some clones in this sample may be carry-over from other donors' samples.

The table lists this clonotype with many counts. The chain is built from TRBV24-1 and TRBJ2-3; 13 nucleotides line up with TRBD2. The ends lost 3 bases at V and 1 base at J; junction bases unmatched: 6. In germline, CDR1 is KGHDR, CDR2 SFDVKD. This CDR3 is 18 amino acids long. As DNA, the CDR3 is TGTGCCACCAGTGATGGCCGAGGACTAGCGGGGGGCACAGATACGCAGTATTTT. Protein sequence: CATSDGRGLAGGTDTQYF.

The chain carries TRBV28 and TRBJ1-2, with 7 nucleotides matching TRBD1. The length of the CDR3 is 13 residues. Germline trimming cut 0 bases from V and 8 bases from J; bases unmatched to any gene: 3. CDR1 is MDHEN and CDR2 is SYDVKM in the germline V gene. In DNA, the CDR3 is TGTGCCAGCAGTTTATGGGACAGGAGAGGCTACACCTTC. Amino acids: CASSLWDRRGYTF.

This clonotype came up a few times. The chain carries TRBV2 and TRBJ1-3; D gene uncertain. CDR1 and CDR2 from the germline V gene are SNHLY and FYNNEI. The CDR3 has 13 residues. With 8 bases removed from V and 0 bases from J, the gap between germline ends came to 8 bases. The CDR3 bases are TGTGCCAGCGCTCCAGGCTCTGGAAACACCATATATTTT. As protein: CASAPGSGNTIYF.

This clonotype was found a few times. The CDR3 DNA reads TGCAGCGTTCGGCCTTGGGCAGGGGGCGAGACCCAGTACTTC. This gives the protein CSVRPWAGGETQYF. The chain recombines TRBV29-1 with TRBJ2-5, with 8 bases identical to TRBD1. Trimming at V came to 5 bases and at J to 5 bases, leaving 10 bases not matched to a gene. The CDR3 is 14 residues long. Germline loops: CDR1 SQVTM, CDR2 ANQGSEA.

This clonotype was counted ten times or more. The rearrangement uses TRBV5-6 and TRBJ2-7; D assignment may be TRBD1 or TRBD2 (5 bases each). Trimming took 4 bases from V and 6 from J, leaving 14 bases between them. Germline V gene data show CDR1 as SGHDT and CDR2 as YYEEEE. The CDR3 spans 13 residues. In nucleotides, the CDR3 is TGTGCCAGCAGCGTGCCGGGACCTGGCGAGCAGTACTTC. Translating gives CASSVPGPGEQYF.

Many counts were recorded for this clonotype. The chain joins TRBV5-1 to TRBJ2-3; 9 nucleotides match TRBD2. V dropped 3 bases and J dropped 1; count of bases not matched to a gene: 15. The CDR3 is made up of 19 amino acids. Germline V CDR1 and CDR2: SGHRS, YFSETQ. The CDR3 DNA reads as TGCGCCAGCAGCTCAGTAAGCGGGGGGACAACCAGACGCACAGATACGCAGTATTTT. Its translation: CASSSVSGGTTRRTDTQYF.

Many counts were recorded for this clonotype. The chain has TRBV20-1 and TRBJ2-7; weak D call: TRBD2 (6 bases). Trimming took 6 bases from V and 4 from J, leaving 19 bases between them. The CDR3 sequence is 14 residues long. Germline CDR1 DFQATT, CDR2 SNEGSKA (reference sequence). CDR3 in amino acids: CSAPPGGSPYEQYF. Written as DNA, the CDR3 is TGCAGTGCCCCCCCAGGAGGGTCCCCTTACGAGCAGTACTTC.

This clonotype was seen repeatedly, ten times or more. The genes are TRBV16 and TRBJ2-7; D is uncertain. This CDR3 contains 14 residues. Looked up from germline, CDR1 is KGHSY and CDR2 is FQNENV. Trimming cost V 0 bases and J 3 bases, with 9 bases left between them. The CDR3, as DNA: TGTGCCAGCAGCCAATCAGGCCCTGGCTACGAGCAGTACTTC. This sequence encodes CASSQSGPGYEQYF. Supplemented by reference TRBV16 and TRBJ2-7, the full variable domain reads GEEVAQTPKHLVRGEGQKAKLYCAPIKGHSYVFWYQQVLKNEFKFLISFQNENVFDETGMPKERFSAKCLPNSPCSLEIQATKLEDSAVYFCASSQSGPGYEQYFGPGTRLTVT.